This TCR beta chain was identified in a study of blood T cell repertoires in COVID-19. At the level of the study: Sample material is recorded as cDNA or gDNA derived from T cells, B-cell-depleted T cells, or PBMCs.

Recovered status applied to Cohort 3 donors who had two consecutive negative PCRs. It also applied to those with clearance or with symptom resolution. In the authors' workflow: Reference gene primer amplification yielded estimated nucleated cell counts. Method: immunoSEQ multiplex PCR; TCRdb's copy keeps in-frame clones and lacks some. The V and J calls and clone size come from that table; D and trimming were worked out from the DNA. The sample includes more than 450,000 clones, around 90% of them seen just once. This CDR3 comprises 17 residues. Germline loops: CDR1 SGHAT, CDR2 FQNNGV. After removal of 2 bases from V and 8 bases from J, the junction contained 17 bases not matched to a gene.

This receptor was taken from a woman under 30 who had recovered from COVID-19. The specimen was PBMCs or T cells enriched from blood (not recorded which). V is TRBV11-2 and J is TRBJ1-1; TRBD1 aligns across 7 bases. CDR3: CASSLYPRGDNRGEAFF. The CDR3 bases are TGTGCCAGCAGCTTATATCCCCGCGGCGACAACAGGGGAGAAGCTTTCTTT.